This T cell receptor beta chain was captured by sequencing in a study of OX40 agonist ivuxolimab in advanced cancers. Study-wide background: Males comprised around 80% of the group, whose mean age was approximately 60 years (range 23 to 79).

Assay used: immunoSEQ multiplex PCR; TCRdb lists only in-frame clones, some missing. The sample lists roughly 60,000 clones; about 90% were seen once. Study-level results: Partial responders receiving 0.1-3.0 mg/kg showed among the lowest clonal expansion. There were also nonresponders showing low normalized T-cell clonal expansion.

The CDR3 length is 16 residues. Losses at the gene ends were 1 base for V and 4 bases for J; bases not matched to a gene: 5. Per germline, CDR1 LGHNA and CDR2 YNFKEQ. Comments on this clone: The antigen remains unidentified.

The chain is built from TRBV4-2 and TRBJ2-7, with 12 bases that match TRBD1. The sequencing here drew on CD4+ or CD8+ T cells sorted from blood, taken in a trial of the OX40 agonist ivuxolimab. The origin of this receptor is an adult with an advanced solid tumor such as melanoma, head and neck, liver or kidney cancer. CDR3 nucleotide sequence: TGTGCCAGCAGCCAAGTGGGGACAGGGGGCTCGTACGAGCAGTACTTC. Translating it yields CASSQVGTGGSYEQYF.